One and the same sample provided the 8 T cell receptor beta chains below, sequenced in a study of CD8+ T cells in alopecia areata. The treatment was: oral pan-JAK inhibitor, 5-10 mg twice daily. cDNA prepared by RNA extraction and subsequent reverse transcription served as the template for sequencing. Profiled with immunoSEQ multiplex PCR; TCRdb holds only in-frame clones, not every one. The sample records 170,000 or so clones, roughly 64% being singletons. The starting material was CD8+ T cells sorted from blood, obtained at week 24, from a patient treated with tofacitinib. These TCRs come from a human donor with alopecia areata.

V and J are TRBV15 and TRBJ2-1; D gene uncertain. V shed 8 bases and J shed 2 bases, with 10 bases lying between them. The CDR3 runs 13 residues. Per the germline V gene, CDR1 is LNHNV and CDR2 is YYDKDF (reference sequence). The CDR3 loop reads CATGEGAYNEQFF. The CDR3 DNA sequence: TGTGCCACCGGGGAAGGAGCCTACAATGAGCAGTTCTTC. Full variable domain (missing parts from reference TRBV15 and TRBJ2-1): DAMVIQNPRYQVTQFGKPVTLSCSQTLNHNVMYWYQQKSSQAPKLLFHYYDKDFNNEADTPDNFQSRRPNTSFCFLDIRSPGLGDTAMYLCATGEGAYNEQFFGPGTRLTVL.

This chain joins TRBV15 and TRBJ2-5, with TRBD1 matching 7 bases. CDR1 and CDR2 from the germline V gene are LNHNV and YYDKDF (reference sequence). Trimming took 0 bases from V and 7 from J; bases not matched to a gene: 8. The CDR3 sequence is 15 residues long. The DNA of the CDR3 is TGTGCCACCAGCAGAGATCGAGGGCAGGGGGTGACCCAGTACTTC. It encodes CATSRDRGQGVTQYF.

V gene TRBV6-6 combines with J gene TRBJ1-2; 7 nucleotides agree with TRBD1. The CDR3 contains 14 residues. The germline V gene encodes CDR1 MNHNY and CDR2 SVGAGI (reference sequence). The junction had 7 bases not matched to a gene; V was cut back by 5 bases and J by 4 bases. CDR3 nucleotides: TGTGCCAGCAGTAACCCGGGACAGTCCTATGGCTACACCTTC. It translates to CASSNPGQSYGYTF.

This rearrangement joins TRBV7-8 to TRBJ2-7; D is unresolved. V was cut by 7 bases and J by 1 base, with 11 bases left in between. The CDR3 has 13 amino acids. The germline V gene encodes CDR1 SGHVS and CDR2 FQNEAQ. CDR3 DNA sequence: TGTGCCAGCACCCCGACTCATTCCTACGAGCAGTACTTC. Protein sequence: CASTPTHSYEQYF.

V usage is TRBV30 and J usage is TRBJ2-7; tentatively, D is TRBD1 or TRBD2 (5 bases each). Germline V gene sequence: CDR1 GTSNPN, CDR2 SVGIG (reference sequence). With 2 bases removed from V and 2 bases from J, the gap between germline ends came to 13 bases. CDR3 length: 14 amino acids. The CDR3 nucleotides are TGTGCCTGGAGTACCGGGACCTACACCTACGAGCAGTACTTC. Translating gives CAWSTGTYTYEQYF.

The rearrangement uses TRBV5-1 and TRBJ1-1; D gene uncertain. Germline-derived CDR1 and CDR2 are SGHRS and YFSETQ. The V end was cut by 1 base, the J end by 6 bases, with 16 bases between. This CDR3 is 15 amino acids long. The DNA for the CDR3 is TGCGCCAGCAGCTTGAGACCTAGGATTAGCGCTGAAGCTTTCTTT. Translating it yields CASSLRPRISAEAFF.

The CDR3 nucleotides read TGTGCCAGCAGCTCCCCTCGGAGGGGAAGCGACACTGAAGCTTTCTTT. Protein sequence: CASSSPRRGSDTEAFF. J is TRBJ1-1 and V is TRBV9; TRBD1 might be the D (5 bases). Per germline, CDR1 SGDLS and CDR2 YYNGEE. The CDR3 is 16 amino acids. V shed 4 bases and J shed 3 bases, with 19 bases lying between them.

CDR3: CASSVGRQPLYNEQFF. CDR3 nucleotides: TGTGCCAGCAGCGTAGGTCGACAGCCCTTATACAATGAGCAGTTCTTC. J is TRBJ2-1 and V is TRBV9; possible D gene TRBD1, 5 bases. The germline CDR1 and CDR2 sequences are SGDLS and YYNGEE. V was pared by 0 bases and J by 4 bases, with 14 bases between. This CDR3 is built from 16 residues.